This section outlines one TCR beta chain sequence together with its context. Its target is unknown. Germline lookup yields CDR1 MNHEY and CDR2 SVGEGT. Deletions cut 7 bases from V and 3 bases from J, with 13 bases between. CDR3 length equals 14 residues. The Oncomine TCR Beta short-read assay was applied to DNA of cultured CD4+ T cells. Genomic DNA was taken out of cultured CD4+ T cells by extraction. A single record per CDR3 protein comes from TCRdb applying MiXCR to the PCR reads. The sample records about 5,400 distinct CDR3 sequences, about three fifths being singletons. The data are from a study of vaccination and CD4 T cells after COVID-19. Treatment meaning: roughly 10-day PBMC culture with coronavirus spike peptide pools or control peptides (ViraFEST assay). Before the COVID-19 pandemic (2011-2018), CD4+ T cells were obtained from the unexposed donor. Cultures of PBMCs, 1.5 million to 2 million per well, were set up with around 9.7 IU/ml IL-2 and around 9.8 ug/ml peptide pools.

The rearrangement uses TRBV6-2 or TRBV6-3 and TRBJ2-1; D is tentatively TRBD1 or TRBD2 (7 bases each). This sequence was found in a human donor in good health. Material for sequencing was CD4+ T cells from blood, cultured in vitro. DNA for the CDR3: TGTGCCAGCACAGGGGGGGGGCTCTACAATGAGCAGTTCTTC. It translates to CASTGGGLYNEQFF.